Following are 14 T cell receptor beta chains from one sample sequenced in a study of CD8 T cells in Susac syndrome. RNA was extracted with the RNeasy kit, and a quantity of roughly 0.5 to 1 ug was reverse transcribed using random hexamers. TCRdb reanalysed the immunoSEQ multiplex PCR reads using MiXCR and keeps one entry per CDR3 protein. The sample holds some 57,000 distinct CDR3 sequences, about 92% seen once. Material for sequencing was CD8+ T cells from PBMCs. The receptors come from a human donor in good health.

V usage is TRBV6-1 and J usage is TRBJ2-6, with a weak D call TRBD2 (6 bases). V was clipped by 6 bases and J by 3 bases, with 18 bases between them. This CDR3 is 17 amino acids long. The V gene's germline CDR1 is MNHNS and CDR2 SASEGT. DNA of the CDR3: TGTGCCAGCAGCCAGGGACTGTTGCGGGATGGGGCCAACGTCCTGACTTTC. Its translation: CASSQGLLRDGANVLTF.

This clonotype was counted once. The gene calls are TRBV12-3 or TRBV12-4 and TRBJ2-5; D is uncertain. The CDR3 contains 13 residues. The V and J ends lost 1 base and 4 bases respectively, with 7 bases between them. The CDR3 loop reads CASSLVRAETQYF. The CDR3 DNA sequence: TGTGCCAGCAGTTTAGTAAGGGCAGAGACCCAGTACTTC.

V is TRBV20-1 and J is TRBJ2-5; D gene ambiguous. Germline-derived CDR1 and CDR2 are DFQATT and SNEGSKA (reference sequence). V was trimmed by 0 bases and J by 0 bases, leaving 8 bases between them. The CDR3 runs to 14 residues. The CDR3 DNA reads as TGCAGTGCTAGAGATGGCGGCAACCAAGAGACCCAGTACTTC. Translation: CSARDGGNQETQYF.

The chain joins TRBV10-3 to TRBJ2-5; 11 nucleotides line up with TRBD2. Trimming removed 2 bases from V and 0 bases from J; junction bases left unmatched: 2. The germline CDR1 and CDR2 sequences are ENHRY and SYGVKD. This CDR3 spans 16 amino acids. The CDR3, as DNA: TGTGCCATCAGTGAGACTAGCGGGGGATACCAAGAGACCCAGTACTTC. Its protein product is CAISETSGGYQETQYF.

This clonotype appeared a single time. The rearrangement joins TRBV9 to TRBJ2-1; weak D call: TRBD2 (6 bases). Trimming took 0 bases from V and 6 from J, leaving 13 bases between them. Germline lookup yields CDR1 SGDLS and CDR2 YYNGEE. The CDR3 loop spans 15 amino acids. CDR3 DNA sequence: TGTGCCAGCAGCGTAGTACGGGACGGGGGCAATGAGCAGTTCTTC. This sequence encodes CASSVVRDGGNEQFF. The complete variable domain, with remaining parts taken from reference TRBV9 and TRBJ2-1, reads DSGVTQTPKHLITATGQRVTLRCSPRSGDLSVYWYQQSLDQGLQFLIQYYNGEERAKGNILERFSAQQFPDLHSELNLSSLELGDSALYFCASSVVRDGGNEQFFGPGTRLTVL.

V is TRBV20-1 and J is TRBJ2-1; possibly TRBD2 for D (5 bases). Trimming left V 1 base short and J 8 bases short, with 15 bases between. This CDR3 spans 14 amino acids. The V gene's germline CDR1 is DFQATT and CDR2 SNEGSKA (reference sequence). The CDR3 sequence: CSARVGRTEDEQFF. Written as DNA, the CDR3 is TGCAGTGCTAGAGTGGGCAGGACGGAGGATGAGCAGTTCTTC.

The rearrangement uses TRBV28 and TRBJ2-1; D is unresolved. The germline V gene encodes CDR1 MDHEN and CDR2 SYDVKM. There are 12 residues in the CDR3. Trimming pared 4 bases from V and 9 bases from J, leaving 10 bases between. CDR3 region: CASSSPWGEQFF. Written as DNA, the CDR3 is TGTGCCAGCAGTTCGCCCTGGGGTGAGCAGTTCTTC.

The chain carries TRBV19 and TRBJ1-1; the D is unclear. The CDR3 contains 13 residues. Germline V lookup: CDR1 LNHDA, CDR2 SQIVND (reference sequence). Trimming took off 3 bases at V and 5 bases at J, with 10 bases between the two ends. CDR3 loop: CASSILEGTEAFF. The CDR3 coding sequence is TGTGCCAGTAGTATTTTGGAGGGAACTGAAGCTTTCTTT.

V usage is TRBV5-1 and J usage is TRBJ2-2, with TRBD1 matching over 9 bases. The CDR3 runs 15 residues. Germline V CDR1 and CDR2: SGHRS, YFSETQ. V lost 3 bases to trimming and J lost 6 bases; unmatched junction nucleotides: 6. The CDR3 DNA reads as TGCGCCAGCAGCTCGGGACAGGGCGAGTCCGGGGAGCTGTTTTTT. Its translation is CASSSGQGESGELFF.

This clonotype came up once. The genes are TRBV20-1 and TRBJ2-3, with D possibly TRBD1 on 6 matching bases. V gave up 5 bases and J gave up 6 bases, with 18 bases separating them. CDR1 is DFQATT and CDR2 is SNEGSKA in the germline V gene (reference sequence). The CDR3 is 14 amino acids. The CDR3: CSAWTDREVDTQYF. The CDR3 DNA is TGCAGTGCTTGGACGGACAGAGAGGTGGATACGCAGTATTTT.

The V call is TRBV19, the J call TRBJ2-5; D is ambiguous. This CDR3 comprises 14 residues. Germline loops: CDR1 LNHDA, CDR2 SQIVND (reference sequence). Trimming took off 3 bases at V and 0 bases at J, with 8 bases between the two ends. The CDR3 region is CASSMRSYQETQYF. DNA for the CDR3: TGTGCCAGTAGTATGAGGAGTTACCAAGAGACCCAGTACTTC.

The V gene is TRBV2, the J gene TRBJ2-5; 10 bases agree with TRBD2. In germline, CDR1 is SNHLY, CDR2 FYNNEI. Germline trimming cut 2 bases from V and 1 base from J; bases unmatched to any gene: 10. The CDR3 runs 18 residues. This CDR3 reads CASSEFLAGGLSQETQYF. In DNA, the CDR3 is TGTGCCAGCAGTGAATTCTTAGCGGGGGGCCTTTCCCAAGAGACCCAGTACTTC.

This clonotype appeared a single time. This chain uses TRBV6-5 with TRBJ2-7; possible D gene TRBD1, 6 bases. CDR3 length: 12 amino acids. Trimming removed 11 bases at V and 0 bases at J, with 11 bases between. Germline CDR1 MNHEY, CDR2 SVGAGI. The chain's CDR3 is CAAQGSSYEQYF. The CDR3 DNA reads TGTGCCGCGCAGGGGAGCTCCTACGAGCAGTACTTC.

This CDR3 is CASAKALGELFF. CDR3 in DNA: TGTGCCAGCGCGAAAGCGCTCGGGGAGCTGTTTTTT. The J gene is TRBJ2-2, the V gene TRBV27, with unresolved D. From germline, CDR1 is MNHEY and CDR2 SMNVEV (reference sequence). The V and J ends lost 8 bases and 7 bases respectively, with 11 bases between them. The CDR3 runs to 12 residues.